These T cell receptor beta chains were read from a single sample in a study of blood T cell repertoires in COVID-19. The table came from immunoSEQ multiplex PCR; TCRdb's copy has only in-frame clones and leaves some out. In the table there are 400,000 to 500,000 clones, over 75% of which are singletons. Sequenced input: PBMCs or T cells enriched from blood (not recorded which). The source of these receptors is a woman between 18 and 29 years old who had been exposed to COVID-19. Both conserved end residues are part of each CDR3. D genes are given only for firm matches. Not all rows give a size; the values are once, few, many and, for expanded clones, a class.

>TRBV12-5|NA|NA|TRBJ1-1
CASGFLGGTEAFF
TGTGCTAGTGGTTTCTTAGGCGGGACTGAAGCTTTCTTT
>TRBV6-5|NA|TRBD1|TRBJ2-7
CASSYGQGGPYEQYF
TGTGCCAGCAGTTACGGACAGGGAGGTCCCTACGAGCAGTACTTC
>TRBV6-5|once|TRBD1|TRBJ2-1
CASSSGTGYNEQFF
TGTGCCAGCAGTTCCGGGACAGGGTACAATGAGCAGTTCTTC
>TRBV23-1|NA|NA|TRBJ1-1
CASSQLGGDENTEAFF
TGCGCCAGCAGTCAATTGGGGGGGGACGAGAACACTGAAGCTTTCTTT
>TRBV6-5|NA|TRBD1|TRBJ1-2
CASSYSRDSTYGYTF
TGTGCCAGCAGTTACTCGAGGGACAGCACCTATGGCTACACCTTC
>TRBV6-5|NA|NA|TRBJ1-1
CASSYSRGRGTEAFF
TGTGCCAGCAGTTACTCCCGGGGGAGGGGTACTGAAGCTTTCTTT
>TRBV9|NA|NA|TRBJ2-7
CASSVPGNPYEQYF
TGTGCCAGCAGCGTACCGGGTAATCCTTACGAGCAGTACTTC
>TRBV6-5|NA|TRBD2|TRBJ2-1
CASSYSRLAGNNEQFF
TGTGCCAGCAGTTACTCGAGACTAGCGGGAAACAATGAGCAGTTCTTC
>TRBV7-9|NA|TRBD1|TRBJ1-6
CASSTGQGYPPLHF
TGTGCCAGCAGCACCGGACAGGGGTATCCACCCCTCCACTTT
>TRBV9|NA|TRBD2|TRBJ2-2
CASSWTSEGQNTGELFF
TGTGCCAGCAGCTGGACTAGCGAGGGCCAGAACACCGGGGAGCTGTTTTTT
>TRBV14|NA|NA|TRBJ1-1
CASSRGMNTEAFF
TGTGCCAGCTCCAGGGGAATGAACACTGAAGCTTTCTTT
>TRBV2|NA|NA|TRBJ1-5
CASTLHSQPQHF
TGTGCCAGCACCCTGCATAGTCAGCCCCAGCATTTT
>TRBV7-8|NA|NA|TRBJ2-3
CASSRGPDTQYF
TGTGCCAGCAGCCGGGGGCCAGATACGCAGTATTTT
>TRBV10-3|NA|NA|TRBJ2-3
CAISSGTPDTQYF
TGTGCCATCTCTTCGGGTACCCCAGATACGCAGTATTTT
>TRBV11-1|NA|TRBD2|TRBJ2-2
CASSLGLAGAGELFF
TGTGCCAGCAGCTTGGGACTAGCGGGGGCCGGGGAGCTGTTTTTT
>TRBV5-4|NA|TRBD2|TRBJ2-2
CASSSGLAGGRGGELFF
TGTGCCAGCAGCTCTGGACTAGCGGGAGGCCGGGGCGGGGAGCTGTTTTTT
>TRBV18|NA|TRBD1|TRBJ2-6
CASSHGTVSSGANVLTF
TGTGCCAGCTCACACGGGACAGTCAGCTCTGGGGCCAACGTCCTGACTTTC
>TRBV29-1|NA|TRBD1|TRBJ2-6
CSVERRDRGFGANVLTF
TGCAGCGTTGAAAGGCGGGACAGGGGTTTTGGGGCCAACGTCCTGACTTTC
>TRBV25-1|NA|TRBD1|TRBJ1-4
CASAGTARGEKLFF
TGTGCCAGCGCAGGGACAGCGCGGGGTGAAAAACTGTTTTTT
>TRBV11-2|NA|NA|TRBJ1-3
CASSPRGVWRDSGNTIYF
TGTGCCAGCAGCCCTAGAGGGGTTTGGAGGGACTCTGGAAACACCATATATTTT
>TRBV4-3|NA|NA|TRBJ2-7
CASSQEIRYEQYF
TGCGCCAGCAGCCAAGAAATCAGGTACGAGCAGTACTTC
>TRBV13|NA|NA|TRBJ1-2
CASSLPAGYGYTF
TGTGCCAGCAGCTTACCGGCGGGCTATGGCTACACCTTC
>TRBV6-4|NA|TRBD2|TRBJ2-3
CASSELAGGSTDTQYF
TGTGCCAGCAGTGAACTAGCGGGGGGCAGCACAGATACGCAGTATTTT
>TRBV6-6|NA|NA|TRBJ2-4
CASSYSDTRNIQYF
TGTGCCAGCAGTTACAGTGACACCAGAAACATTCAGTACTTC
>TRBV28|NA|TRBD1|TRBJ1-4
CASSDTQGAHEKLFF
TGTGCCAGCAGCGATACTCAGGGGGCTCATGAAAAACTGTTTTTT
>TRBV6-5|few|NA|TRBJ1-2
CASSYSGLGEGDGYTF
TGTGCCAGCAGTTACTCGGGGTTGGGGGAGGGTGATGGCTACACCTTC
>TRBV27|once|NA|TRBJ2-1
CASSGSIGEQFF
TGTGCCAGCAGTGGTAGTATTGGTGAGCAGTTCTTC
>TRBV6-2/TRBV6-3|once|TRBD1|TRBJ1-5
CASSTTGNQPQHF
TGTGCCAGCAGTACGACAGGGAATCAGCCCCAGCATTTT
>TRBV15|few|NA|TRBJ2-7
CATSRGGHSYEQYF
TGTGCCACCAGCAGGGGGGGGCACTCCTACGAGCAGTACTTC
>TRBV7-2|NA|TRBD1|TRBJ1-2
CASSPGTGGANYGYTF
TGTGCCAGCAGCCCCGGGACAGGGGGCGCCAACTATGGCTACACCTTC
>TRBV15|NA|NA|TRBJ1-1
CATSSARNTEAFF
TGTGCCACCAGCAGCGCGCGGAACACTGAAGCTTTCTTT
>TRBV19|NA|TRBD1|TRBJ1-5
CASSGTGNQPQHF
TGTGCCAGTAGTGGGACAGGCAATCAGCCCCAGCATTTT
>TRBV5-6|NA|NA|TRBJ1-1
CASSWELGQLNTEAFF
TGTGCCAGCAGCTGGGAGTTGGGACAACTTAACACTGAAGCTTTCTTT
>TRBV3-1/TRBV3-2|once|TRBD2|TRBJ2-1
CASSRSGGAHEQFF
TGTGCCAGCAGCCGAAGCGGGGGGGCGCATGAGCAGTTCTTC
>TRBV3-1/TRBV3-2|NA|TRBD1|TRBJ1-3
CASSRGGFSGNTIYF
TGTGCCAGCAGCCGAGGGGGCTTCTCTGGAAACACCATATATTTT
>TRBV18|NA|NA|TRBJ2-3
CASRGPLTPTDTQYF
TGTGCCAGCAGGGGCCCACTAACCCCCACAGATACGCAGTATTTT
>TRBV9|NA|TRBD2|TRBJ2-3
CASSEGGRSGGRTDTQYF
TGTGCCAGCAGCGAGGGAGGGAGGTCCGGCGGAAGGACAGATACGCAGTATTTT
>TRBV13|NA|TRBD2|TRBJ2-3
CASSPRTSGYTDTQYF
TGTGCCAGCAGCCCTCGGACTAGCGGATACACAGATACGCAGTATTTT
>TRBV6-1|NA|TRBD2|TRBJ2-1
CASSENVAGGAYNEQFF
TGTGCCAGCAGTGAAAATGTAGCGGGGGGAGCCTACAATGAGCAGTTCTTC
>TRBV10-3|NA|NA|TRBJ1-1
CAITMQGGTEAFF
TGTGCCATCACCATGCAGGGAGGCACTGAAGCTTTCTTT
>TRBV5-1|once|TRBD2|TRBJ2-2
CASSYGLAVYTGELFF
TGCGCCAGCAGCTACGGACTAGCGGTTTACACCGGGGAGCTGTTTTTT
>TRBV20-1|NA|TRBD2|TRBJ2-1
CSASAGTSVYNEQFF
TGCAGTGCTAGTGCGGGGACTAGCGTTTACAATGAGCAGTTCTTC
>TRBV18|NA|NA|TRBJ2-1
CASSPDSSSYNEQFF
TGTGCCAGCTCACCTGACAGTAGCTCCTACAATGAGCAGTTCTTC
>TRBV6-2/TRBV6-3|NA|NA|TRBJ1-1
CASSYRGGNTEAFF
TGTGCCAGCAGTTACCGAGGAGGGAATACTGAAGCTTTCTTT
>TRBV7-9|NA|TRBD1|TRBJ1-3
CASSLGGQVGNTIYF
TGTGCCAGCAGCTTAGGGGGACAGGTTGGAAACACCATATATTTT
>TRBV28|NA|NA|TRBJ2-3
CASSLNRVEAGKTDTQYF
TGTGCCAGCAGTTTAAACCGAGTCGAAGCGGGCAAAACAGATACGCAGTATTTT
>TRBV18|few|NA|TRBJ2-7
CASSRDTYEQYF
TGTGCCAGCTCACGGGACACCTACGAGCAGTACTTC
>TRBV11-2|NA|NA|TRBJ1-4
CASSLDGVFGKLFF
TGTGCCAGCAGCTTAGACGGGGTTTTCGGAAAACTGTTTTTT
>TRBV4-3|few|NA|TRBJ1-5
CASSQAPGDYQPQHF
TGCGCCAGCAGCCAAGCTCCGGGGGATTATCAGCCCCAGCATTTT
>TRBV28|NA|NA|TRBJ2-1
CASSLQGHGYNEQFF
TGTGCCAGCAGTCTTCAGGGTCACGGATACAATGAGCAGTTCTTC
>TRBV4-1|NA|TRBD2|TRBJ2-7
CASSQEKREDEQYF
TGCGCCAGCAGCCAAGAGAAGCGGGAAGACGAGCAGTACTTC
>TRBV5-1|NA|NA|TRBJ2-5
CASSLGPFSPSETQYF
TGCGCCAGCAGCTTGGGGCCCTTCTCCCCCTCGGAGACCCAGTACTTC
>TRBV11-3|NA|NA|TRBJ2-7
CASSLNAATAYEQYF
TGTGCCAGCAGCTTAAACGCGGCAACCGCCTACGAGCAGTACTTC
>TRBV25-1|NA|TRBD1|TRBJ2-5
CASSRRGQGDIQETQYF
TGTGCCAGCTCGCGCCGTGGACAGGGGGATATCCAAGAGACCCAGTACTTC
>TRBV10-3|NA|NA|TRBJ1-2
CAISEDGEGGYTF
TGTGCCATCAGTGAAGACGGCGAGGGAGGCTACACCTTC
>TRBV28|NA|NA|TRBJ1-2
CASTLGGTRRGYTF
TGTGCCAGCACCCTTGGAGGGACGCGGCGTGGCTACACCTTC
>TRBV7-9|NA|NA|TRBJ2-7
CASTHRDSYEQYF
TGTGCCAGCACCCACAGGGATTCCTACGAGCAGTACTTC
>TRBV19|NA|NA|TRBJ2-7
CASSPIVVTGPRGEQYF
TGTGCCAGTAGTCCCATCGTTGTGACAGGCCCGAGGGGCGAGCAGTACTTC
>TRBV6-6|NA|NA|TRBJ2-7
CASRGEASYEQYF
TGTGCCAGCAGGGGGGAGGCCTCCTACGAGCAGTACTTC